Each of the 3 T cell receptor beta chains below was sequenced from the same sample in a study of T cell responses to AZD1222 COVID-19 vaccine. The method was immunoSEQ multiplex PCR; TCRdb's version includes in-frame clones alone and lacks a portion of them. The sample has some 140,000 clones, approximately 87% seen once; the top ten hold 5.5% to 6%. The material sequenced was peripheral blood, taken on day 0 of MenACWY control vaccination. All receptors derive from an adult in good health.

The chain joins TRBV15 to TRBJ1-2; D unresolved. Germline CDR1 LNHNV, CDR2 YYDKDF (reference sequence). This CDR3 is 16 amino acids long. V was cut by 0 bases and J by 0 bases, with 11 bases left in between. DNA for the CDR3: TGTGCCACCAGCAGAGATTTAGACACAGCTAACTATGGCTACACCTTC. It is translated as CATSRDLDTANYGYTF.

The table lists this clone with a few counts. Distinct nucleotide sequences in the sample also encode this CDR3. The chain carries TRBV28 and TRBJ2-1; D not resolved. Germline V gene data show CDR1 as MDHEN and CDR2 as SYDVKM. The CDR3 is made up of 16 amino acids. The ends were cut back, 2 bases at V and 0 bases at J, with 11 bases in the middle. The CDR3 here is CASSLDSRSSYNEQFF. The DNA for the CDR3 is TGTGCCAGCAGTTTAGATTCGCGTAGCTCCTACAATGAGCAGTTCTTC.

The CDR3 here is CASSMQSGFANEKLFF. The CDR3 DNA follows: TGTGCCAGTAGTATGCAATCGGGGTTTGCTAATGAAAAACTGTTTTTT. The rearrangement uses TRBV19 and TRBJ1-4, with D uncertain. CDR1 LNHDA and CDR2 SQIVND come from the germline V gene (reference sequence). Deletions cut 3 bases from V and 3 bases from J, with 14 bases between. This CDR3 contains 16 residues.